These T cell receptor beta chains were read from a single sample in a study of shared clonotypes between healthy human individuals. TCRdb's table, derived via immunoSEQ multiplex PCR, lists solely in-frame clones and lacks some. The top ten hold about 12% of the sample, which has some 450,000 clones, approximately 71% seen once. Sequencing input: PBMCs. These TCRs come from a woman between 40 and 50 years old in good health. Some clones in this sample may be carry-over from other donors' samples. CDR3s include the opening cysteine and the closing phenylalanine or tryptophan. Fields, in order: clone size, V gene, J gene, D gene, CDR3 protein, CDR3 DNA. The D gene is left open where the match is weak. A row's size may be missing; if present it is once, few, many or a size class.

clone_size: NA; v_call: TRBV14; j_call: TRBJ2-7; d_call: TRBD2; cdr3_aa: CASSLRGALSGRSYEQYF; cdr3_nt: TGTGCCAGCAGCCTGAGGGGGGCTCTGAGCGGGAGATCCTACGAGCAGTACTTC
clone_size: NA; v_call: TRBV30; j_call: TRBJ1-1; d_call: NA; cdr3_aa: CAWSDTNTEAFF; cdr3_nt: TGTGCCTGGAGTGACACGAACACTGAAGCTTTCTTT
clone_size: NA; v_call: TRBV7-9; j_call: TRBJ2-7; d_call: NA; cdr3_aa: CASSPSYEQYF; cdr3_nt: TGTGCCAGCAGCCCTTCCTACGAGCAGTACTTC
clone_size: NA; v_call: TRBV19; j_call: TRBJ2-1; d_call: NA; cdr3_aa: CASKARGESEQFF; cdr3_nt: TGTGCCAGTAAGGCCAGGGGGGAAAGTGAGCAGTTCTTC
clone_size: NA; v_call: TRBV7-3; j_call: TRBJ2-3; d_call: TRBD1; cdr3_aa: CASSVGTGERTQYF; cdr3_nt: TGTGCCAGCAGCGTGGGGACAGGGGAAAGGACGCAGTATTTT
clone_size: NA; v_call: TRBV6-6; j_call: TRBJ2-1; d_call: NA; cdr3_aa: CASQTTHSGTIFF; cdr3_nt: TGTGCCAGCCAAACCACCCACTCCGGGACAATTTTCTTC
clone_size: NA; v_call: TRBV7-9; j_call: TRBJ2-7; d_call: TRBD2; cdr3_aa: CASSSRWGLDSLEQYF; cdr3_nt: TGTGCCAGCAGCTCCAGGTGGGGACTAGACTCTCTCGAGCAGTACTTC
clone_size: NA; v_call: TRBV6-5; j_call: TRBJ2-3; d_call: NA; cdr3_aa: CASRTPGVDTQYF; cdr3_nt: TGTGCCAGCAGGACACCGGGAGTAGATACGCAGTATTTT
clone_size: NA; v_call: TRBV19; j_call: TRBJ2-5; d_call: TRBD1; cdr3_aa: CASSSGAGGIQETQYF; cdr3_nt: TGTGCCAGTAGTTCGGGGGCAGGGGGCATCCAAGAGACCCAGTACTTC
clone_size: NA; v_call: TRBV7-2; j_call: TRBJ2-5; d_call: NA; cdr3_aa: CASSPMGRPGQETQYF; cdr3_nt: TGTGCCAGCAGCCCGATGGGGCGGCCGGGCCAAGAGACCCAGTACTTC
clone_size: NA; v_call: TRBV30; j_call: TRBJ1-1; d_call: NA; cdr3_aa: CAWKGRGENTEAFF; cdr3_nt: TGTGCCTGGAAGGGTAGAGGAGAGAACACTGAAGCTTTCTTT
clone_size: NA; v_call: TRBV30; j_call: TRBJ1-1; d_call: TRBD1; cdr3_aa: CAWGFDRGPMNTEAFF; cdr3_nt: TGTGCCTGGGGATTCGACAGGGGCCCCATGAACACTGAAGCTTTCTTT
clone_size: NA; v_call: TRBV28; j_call: TRBJ2-5; d_call: NA; cdr3_aa: CASSHQWGQETQYF; cdr3_nt: TGTGCCAGCAGCCATCAGTGGGGCCAAGAGACCCAGTACTTC
clone_size: NA; v_call: TRBV11-3; j_call: TRBJ2-1; d_call: TRBD2; cdr3_aa: CASSLGLAGESYNEQFF; cdr3_nt: TGTGCCAGCAGCTTAGGACTAGCGGGAGAGTCCTACAATGAGCAGTTCTTC
clone_size: many; v_call: TRBV7-2; j_call: TRBJ1-5; d_call: NA; cdr3_aa: CASSLVWGEGQPQHF; cdr3_nt: TGTGCCAGCAGCTTAGTTTGGGGTGAGGGACAGCCCCAGCATTTT
clone_size: NA; v_call: TRBV11-3; j_call: TRBJ2-1; d_call: TRBD1; cdr3_aa: CASSIRDSNYNEQFF; cdr3_nt: TGTGCCAGCAGCATCCGGGACAGCAACTACAATGAGCAGTTCTTC
clone_size: NA; v_call: TRBV7-2; j_call: TRBJ2-7; d_call: TRBD2; cdr3_aa: CASSWGLAGEQYF; cdr3_nt: TGTGCCAGCAGCTGGGGACTAGCGGGCGAGCAGTACTTC
clone_size: NA; v_call: TRBV18; j_call: TRBJ2-5; d_call: NA; cdr3_aa: CASSPGPAGETQYF; cdr3_nt: TGTGCCAGCTCACCAGGTCCGGCGGGGGAGACCCAGTACTTC
clone_size: NA; v_call: TRBV5-6; j_call: TRBJ2-5; d_call: NA; cdr3_aa: CASSLWTRRVQETQYF; cdr3_nt: TGTGCCAGCAGCTTGTGGACGCGACGGGTTCAAGAGACCCAGTACTTC
clone_size: few; v_call: TRBV28; j_call: TRBJ1-1; d_call: TRBD1; cdr3_aa: CASSAQTGGTEAFF; cdr3_nt: TGTGCCAGCAGTGCACAGACAGGGGGCACTGAAGCTTTCTTT
clone_size: NA; v_call: TRBV5-1; j_call: TRBJ2-4; d_call: TRBD2; cdr3_aa: CASSLGSSGINIQYF; cdr3_nt: TGCGCCAGCAGCTTGGGATCTAGCGGTATAAACATTCAGTACTTC
clone_size: few; v_call: TRBV13; j_call: TRBJ1-5; d_call: NA; cdr3_aa: CASSFSRSNQPQHF; cdr3_nt: TGTGCCAGCAGCTTTAGCCGGAGCAATCAGCCCCAGCATTTT
clone_size: many; v_call: TRBV2; j_call: TRBJ2-3; d_call: NA; cdr3_aa: CASSISGTSTDTQYF; cdr3_nt: TGTGCCAGCAGCATTAGCGGCACTAGCACAGATACGCAGTATTTT
clone_size: NA; v_call: TRBV5-6; j_call: TRBJ2-5; d_call: TRBD1; cdr3_aa: CASSLTPGQGARETQYF; cdr3_nt: TGTGCCAGCAGTTTGACACCCGGTCAGGGGGCCAGAGAGACCCAGTACTTC
clone_size: NA; v_call: TRBV5-1; j_call: TRBJ2-3; d_call: TRBD1; cdr3_aa: CASSPRGQTTDTQYF; cdr3_nt: TGCGCCAGCAGCCCGAGGGGACAGACTACAGATACGCAGTATTTT
clone_size: NA; v_call: TRBV7-9; j_call: TRBJ2-7; d_call: NA; cdr3_aa: CASSSWTYEQYF; cdr3_nt: TGTGCCAGCAGCTCCTGGACCTACGAGCAGTACTTC
clone_size: NA; v_call: TRBV2; j_call: TRBJ1-5; d_call: NA; cdr3_aa: CASRRGGRNQPQHF; cdr3_nt: TGTGCCAGCAGGCGGGGGGGACGGAATCAGCCCCAGCATTTT
clone_size: NA; v_call: TRBV5-4; j_call: TRBJ1-3; d_call: TRBD1; cdr3_aa: CASSIGQGAQNTIYF; cdr3_nt: TGTGCCAGCAGCATCGGACAGGGGGCTCAAAACACCATATATTTT
clone_size: NA; v_call: TRBV7-7; j_call: TRBJ1-3; d_call: NA; cdr3_aa: CASSLEWGGNTIYF; cdr3_nt: TGTGCCAGCAGCTTAGAATGGGGTGGAAACACCATATATTTT
clone_size: NA; v_call: TRBV25-1; j_call: TRBJ2-5; d_call: TRBD1; cdr3_aa: CASSGGTANRHQETQYF; cdr3_nt: TGTGCCAGCAGTGGAGGGACAGCCAACCGACACCAAGAGACCCAGTACTTC
clone_size: NA; v_call: TRBV5-1; j_call: TRBJ2-4; d_call: NA; cdr3_aa: CASSLAASTDIQYF; cdr3_nt: TGCGCCAGCAGCTTGGCTGCTAGCACGGACATTCAGTACTTC
clone_size: NA; v_call: TRBV7-9; j_call: TRBJ1-2; d_call: NA; cdr3_aa: CASSLMGGGYTF; cdr3_nt: TGTGCCAGCAGCTTAATGGGGGGTGGCTACACCTTC
clone_size: NA; v_call: TRBV7-2; j_call: TRBJ1-6; d_call: NA; cdr3_aa: CASSTMNSPLHF; cdr3_nt: TGTGCCAGCAGCACGATGAATTCACCCCTCCACTTT
clone_size: NA; v_call: TRBV27; j_call: TRBJ1-4; d_call: TRBD1; cdr3_aa: CASSLQWDRGNEKLFF; cdr3_nt: TGTGCCAGCAGTTTACAGTGGGACAGGGGAAATGAAAAACTGTTTTTT
clone_size: NA; v_call: TRBV9; j_call: TRBJ2-2; d_call: TRBD2; cdr3_aa: CASSPGLAGGLGTGELFF; cdr3_nt: TGTGCCAGCAGCCCTGGACTAGCGGGAGGACTGGGCACCGGGGAGCTGTTTTTT
clone_size: once; v_call: TRBV30; j_call: TRBJ2-7; d_call: NA; cdr3_aa: CAWRGVDRGGGDEQYF; cdr3_nt: TGTGCCTGGAGGGGTGTTGACCGCGGCGGCGGTGACGAGCAGTACTTC
clone_size: NA; v_call: TRBV2; j_call: TRBJ2-5; d_call: TRBD1; cdr3_aa: CASSGGTGVETQYF; cdr3_nt: TGTGCCAGCAGTGGGGGAACAGGGGTAGAGACCCAGTACTTC
clone_size: NA; v_call: TRBV9; j_call: TRBJ2-2; d_call: NA; cdr3_aa: CASSGTPANTGELFF; cdr3_nt: TGTGCCAGCAGCGGGACGCCCGCGAACACCGGGGAGCTGTTTTTT
clone_size: NA; v_call: TRBV29-1; j_call: TRBJ1-1; d_call: TRBD1; cdr3_aa: CSVEDPGTVSTEAFF; cdr3_nt: TGCAGCGTTGAAGACCCTGGGACAGTAAGCACTGAAGCTTTCTTT
clone_size: once; v_call: TRBV6-6; j_call: TRBJ2-7; d_call: NA; cdr3_aa: CASSTSRDGHYEQYF; cdr3_nt: TGTGCCAGCAGTACTTCAAGGGACGGACACTACGAGCAGTACTTC
clone_size: NA; v_call: TRBV19; j_call: TRBJ1-3; d_call: NA; cdr3_aa: CASSIREIGNTIYF; cdr3_nt: TGTGCCAGTAGTATACGGGAGATTGGAAACACCATATATTTT
clone_size: many; v_call: TRBV30; j_call: TRBJ1-2; d_call: NA; cdr3_aa: CAWSGPANYGYTF; cdr3_nt: TGTGCCTGGAGTGGTCCAGCAAACTATGGCTACACCTTC
clone_size: NA; v_call: TRBV5-1; j_call: TRBJ2-3; d_call: TRBD1; cdr3_aa: CASSLQGESGTDTQYF; cdr3_nt: TGCGCCAGCAGCTTACAGGGGGAAAGTGGCACAGATACGCAGTATTTT
clone_size: NA; v_call: TRBV10-3; j_call: TRBJ1-5; d_call: NA; cdr3_aa: CAIPSHQNSNNQPQHF; cdr3_nt: TGTGCCATCCCGTCCCATCAAAACAGTAACAATCAGCCCCAGCATTTT